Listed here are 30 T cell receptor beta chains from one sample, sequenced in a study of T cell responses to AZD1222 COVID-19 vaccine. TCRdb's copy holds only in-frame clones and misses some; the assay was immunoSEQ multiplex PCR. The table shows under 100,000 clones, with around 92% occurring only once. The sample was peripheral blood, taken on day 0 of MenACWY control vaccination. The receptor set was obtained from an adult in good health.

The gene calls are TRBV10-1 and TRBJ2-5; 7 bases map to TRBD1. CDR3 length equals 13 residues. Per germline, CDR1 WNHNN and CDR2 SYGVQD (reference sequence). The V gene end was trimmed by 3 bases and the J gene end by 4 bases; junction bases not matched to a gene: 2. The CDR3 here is CASSDRQGETQYF. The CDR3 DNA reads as TGCGCCAGCAGTGACAGACAGGGAGAGACCCAGTACTTC.

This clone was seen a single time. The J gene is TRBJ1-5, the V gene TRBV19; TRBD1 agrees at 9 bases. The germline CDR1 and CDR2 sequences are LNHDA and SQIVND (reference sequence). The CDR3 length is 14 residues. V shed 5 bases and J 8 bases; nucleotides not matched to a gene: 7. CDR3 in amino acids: CASSPQQGAEPQHF. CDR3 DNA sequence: TGTGCCAGTAGTCCTCAACAGGGGGCCGAGCCCCAGCATTTT.

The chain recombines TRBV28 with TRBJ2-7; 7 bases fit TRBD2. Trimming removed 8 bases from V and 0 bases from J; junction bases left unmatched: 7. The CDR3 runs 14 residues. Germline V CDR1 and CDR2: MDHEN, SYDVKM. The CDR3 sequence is CASYEAGRSYEQYF. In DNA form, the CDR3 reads TGTGCCAGCTATGAAGCGGGGCGCTCCTACGAGCAGTACTTC.

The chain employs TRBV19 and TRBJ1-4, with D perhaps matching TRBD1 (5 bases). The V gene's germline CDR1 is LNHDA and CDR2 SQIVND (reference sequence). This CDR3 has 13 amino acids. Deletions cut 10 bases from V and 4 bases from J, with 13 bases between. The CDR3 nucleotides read TGTGCCACTTCGACAGTTCATAATGAAAAACTGTTTTTT. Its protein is CATSTVHNEKLFF. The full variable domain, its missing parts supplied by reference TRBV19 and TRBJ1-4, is DGGITQSPKYLFRKEGQNVTLSCEQNLNHDAMYWYRQDPGQGLRLIYYSQIVNDFQKGDIAEGYSVSREKKESFPLTVTSAQKNPTAFYLCATSTVHNEKLFFGSGTQLSVL.

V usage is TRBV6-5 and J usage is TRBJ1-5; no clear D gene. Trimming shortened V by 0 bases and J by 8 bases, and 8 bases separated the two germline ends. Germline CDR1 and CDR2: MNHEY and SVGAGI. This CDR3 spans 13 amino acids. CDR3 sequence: CASSYSTGEPQHF. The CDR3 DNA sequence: TGTGCCAGCAGTTACTCGACTGGGGAGCCCCAGCATTTT.

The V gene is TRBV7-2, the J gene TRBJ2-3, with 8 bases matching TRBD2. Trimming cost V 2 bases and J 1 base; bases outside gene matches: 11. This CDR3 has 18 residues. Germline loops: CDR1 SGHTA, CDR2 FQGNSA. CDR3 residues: CASSLPVVAGSGTDTQYF. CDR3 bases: TGTGCCAGCAGCTTACCAGTAGTAGCGGGGTCGGGCACAGATACGCAGTATTTT. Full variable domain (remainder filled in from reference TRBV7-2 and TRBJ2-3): GAGVSQSPSNKVTEKGKDVELRCDPISGHTALYWYRQSLGQGLEFLIYFQGNSAPDKSGLPSDRFSAERTGGSVSTLTIQRTQQEDSAVYLCASSLPVVAGSGTDTQYFGPGTRLTVL.

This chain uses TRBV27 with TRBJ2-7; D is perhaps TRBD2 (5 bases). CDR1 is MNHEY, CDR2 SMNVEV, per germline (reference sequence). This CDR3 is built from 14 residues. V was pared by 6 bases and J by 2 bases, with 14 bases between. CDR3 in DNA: TGTGCCAGCAGCCCGACCGGGGTTCCCTACGAGCAGTACTTC. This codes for CASSPTGVPYEQYF.

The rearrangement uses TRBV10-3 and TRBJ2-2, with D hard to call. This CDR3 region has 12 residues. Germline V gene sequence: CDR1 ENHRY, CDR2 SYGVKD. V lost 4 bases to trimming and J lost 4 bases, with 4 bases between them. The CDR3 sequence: CAISAGTGELFF. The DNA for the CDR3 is TGTGCCATCAGTGCCGGCACCGGGGAGCTGTTTTTT.

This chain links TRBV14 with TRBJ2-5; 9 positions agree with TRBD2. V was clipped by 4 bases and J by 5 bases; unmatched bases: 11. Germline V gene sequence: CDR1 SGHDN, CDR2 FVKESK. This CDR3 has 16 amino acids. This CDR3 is CASSLLAGVPGETQYF. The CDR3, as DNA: TGTGCCAGCAGCCTATTAGCGGGGGTCCCCGGGGAGACCCAGTACTTC.

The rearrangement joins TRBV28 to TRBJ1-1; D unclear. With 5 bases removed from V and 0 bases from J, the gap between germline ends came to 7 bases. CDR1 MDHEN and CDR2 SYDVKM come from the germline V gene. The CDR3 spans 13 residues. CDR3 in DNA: TGTGCCAGCAGTGGAGGGATGAACACTGAAGCTTTCTTT. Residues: CASSGGMNTEAFF.

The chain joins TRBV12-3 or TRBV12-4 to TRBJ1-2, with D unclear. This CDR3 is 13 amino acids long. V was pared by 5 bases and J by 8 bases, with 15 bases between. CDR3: CASSPPRAGGYTF. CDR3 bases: TGTGCCAGCAGTCCCCCCCGGGCGGGCGGCTACACCTTC.

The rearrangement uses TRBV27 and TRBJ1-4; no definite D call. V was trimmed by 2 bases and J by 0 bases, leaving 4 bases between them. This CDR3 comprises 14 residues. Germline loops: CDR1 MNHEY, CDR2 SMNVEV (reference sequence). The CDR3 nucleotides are TGTGCCAGCAGTTTAATTGCAACTAATGAAAAACTGTTTTTT. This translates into CASSLIATNEKLFF.

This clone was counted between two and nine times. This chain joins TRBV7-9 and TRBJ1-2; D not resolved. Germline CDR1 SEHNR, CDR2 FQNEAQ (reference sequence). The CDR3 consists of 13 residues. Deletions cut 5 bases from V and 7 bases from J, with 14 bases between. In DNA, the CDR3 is TGTGCCAGCAGCCCGCAGGACGGGTTTGGCTACACCTTC. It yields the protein CASSPQDGFGYTF. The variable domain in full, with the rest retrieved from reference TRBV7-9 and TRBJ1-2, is DTGVSQNPRHKITKRGQNVTFRCDPISEHNRLYWYRQTLGQGPEFLTYFQNEAQLEKSRLLSDRFSAERPKGSFSTLEIQRTEQGDSAMYLCASSPQDGFGYTFGSGTRLTVV.

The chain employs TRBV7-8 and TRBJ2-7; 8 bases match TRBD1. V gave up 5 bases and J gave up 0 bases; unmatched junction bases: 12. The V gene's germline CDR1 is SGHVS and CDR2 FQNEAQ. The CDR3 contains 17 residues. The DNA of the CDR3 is TGTGCCAGCAGCCCCCAAGGGGGGACAGGCACCTCCTACGAGCAGTACTTC. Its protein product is CASSPQGGTGTSYEQYF. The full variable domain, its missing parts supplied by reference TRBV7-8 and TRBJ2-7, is GAGVSQSPRYKVAKRGQDVALRCDPISGHVSLFWYQQALGQGPEFLTYFQNEAQLDKSGLPSDRFFAERPEGSVSTLKIQRTQQEDSAVYLCASSPQGGTGTSYEQYFGPGTRLTVT.

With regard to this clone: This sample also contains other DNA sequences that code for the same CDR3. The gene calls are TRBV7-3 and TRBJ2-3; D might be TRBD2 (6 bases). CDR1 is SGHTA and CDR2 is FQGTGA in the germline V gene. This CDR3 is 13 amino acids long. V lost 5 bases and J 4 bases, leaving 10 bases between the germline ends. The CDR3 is CASSPGTSDTQYF. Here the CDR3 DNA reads TGTGCCAGCAGCCCCGGGACTTCAGATACGCAGTATTTT.

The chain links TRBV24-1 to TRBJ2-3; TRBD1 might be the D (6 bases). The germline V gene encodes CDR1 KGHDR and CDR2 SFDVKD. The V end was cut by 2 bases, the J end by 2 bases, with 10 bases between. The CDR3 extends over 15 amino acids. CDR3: CATSDSGAVTDTQYF. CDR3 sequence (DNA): TGTGCCACCAGTGATTCAGGGGCCGTCACAGATACGCAGTATTTT.

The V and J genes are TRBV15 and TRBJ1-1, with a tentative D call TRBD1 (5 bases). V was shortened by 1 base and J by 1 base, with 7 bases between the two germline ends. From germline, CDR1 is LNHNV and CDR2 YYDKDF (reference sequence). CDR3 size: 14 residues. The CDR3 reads CATSRGQGNTEAFF. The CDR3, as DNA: TGTGCCACCAGCAGAGGGCAGGGGAACACTGAAGCTTTCTTT.

CDR3 sequence reads: CASSPWGTNTGELFF. DNA of the CDR3: TGTGCCAGCAGCCCCTGGGGTACTAACACCGGGGAGCTGTTTTTT. The chain combines TRBV3-1 (or the pseudogene TRBV3-2) with TRBJ2-2; D is undetermined. The germline gives CDR1 LGHDT, CDR2 YNNKEL (reference sequence). This CDR3 comprises 15 residues. V gave up 4 bases and J gave up 2 bases, with 11 bases separating them.

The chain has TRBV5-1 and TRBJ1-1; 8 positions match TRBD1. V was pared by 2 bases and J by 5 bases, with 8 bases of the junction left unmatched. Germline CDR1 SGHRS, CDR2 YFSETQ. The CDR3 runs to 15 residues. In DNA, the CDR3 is TGCGCCAGCAGCTTAACCGGGACAGGTAATACTGAAGCTTTCTTT. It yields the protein CASSLTGTGNTEAFF.

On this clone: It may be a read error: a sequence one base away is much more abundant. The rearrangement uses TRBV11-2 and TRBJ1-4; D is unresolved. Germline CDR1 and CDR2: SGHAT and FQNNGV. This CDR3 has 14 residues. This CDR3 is CASSSYLSNKKLFF. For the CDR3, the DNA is TGTGCCAGCAGCTCCTATCTAAGTAATAAAAAACTGTTTTTT. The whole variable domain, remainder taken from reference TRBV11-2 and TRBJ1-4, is EAGVAQSPRYKIIEKRQSVAFWCNPISGHATLYWYQQILGQGPKLLIQFQNNGVVDDSQLPKDRFSAERLKGVDSTLKIQPAKLEDSAVYLCASSSYLSNKKLFFGSGTQLSVL.

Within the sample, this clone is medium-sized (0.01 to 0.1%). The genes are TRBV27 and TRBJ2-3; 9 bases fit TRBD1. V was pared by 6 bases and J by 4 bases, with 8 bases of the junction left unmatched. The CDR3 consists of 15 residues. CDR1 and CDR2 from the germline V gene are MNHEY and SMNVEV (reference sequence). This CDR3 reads CASSTPGQGPDTQYF. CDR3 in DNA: TGTGCCAGCAGCACACCGGGACAGGGCCCAGATACGCAGTATTTT.

Written as DNA, the CDR3 is TGTGCCAGCAGTACCCGCGGTTTGTCTAACAATGAGCAGTTCTTC. It translates to CASSTRGLSNNEQFF. V usage is TRBV28 and J usage is TRBJ2-1, with D unclear. Germline V gene lookup returns CDR1 MDHEN and CDR2 SYDVKM. V gave up 5 bases and J gave up 5 bases, with 16 bases separating them. The CDR3 is made up of 15 amino acids. The full variable domain, its missing parts supplied by reference TRBV28 and TRBJ2-1, is DVKVTQSSRYLVKRTGEKVFLECVQDMDHENMFWYRQDPGLGLRLIYFSYDVKMKEKGDIPEGYSVSREKKERFSLILESASTNQTSMYLCASSTRGLSNNEQFFGPGTRLTVL.

The CDR3 DNA is TGTGCCAGCAGTCCAAGCCTACGGGAGCCTTCCTACGAGCAGTACTTC. Residues: CASSPSLREPSYEQYF. The rearrangement uses TRBV6-2 or TRBV6-3 and TRBJ2-7; TRBD2 is a possible D gene (6 bases). V lost 5 bases and J lost 1, with 18 bases in between. The CDR3 is 16 residues long. Germline V gene lookup returns CDR1 MNHEY and CDR2 SVGEGT.

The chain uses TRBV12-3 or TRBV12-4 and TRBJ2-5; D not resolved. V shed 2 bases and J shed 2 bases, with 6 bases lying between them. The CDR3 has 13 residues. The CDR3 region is CASSLSEQETQYF. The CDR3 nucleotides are TGTGCCAGCAGTTTATCAGAACAAGAGACCCAGTACTTC.

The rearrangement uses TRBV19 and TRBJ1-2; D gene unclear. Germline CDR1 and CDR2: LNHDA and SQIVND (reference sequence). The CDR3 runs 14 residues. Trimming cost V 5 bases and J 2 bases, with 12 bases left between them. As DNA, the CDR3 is TGTGCCAGTAGTCCTGGGGTAGGAAACTATGGCTACACCTTC. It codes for CASSPGVGNYGYTF.

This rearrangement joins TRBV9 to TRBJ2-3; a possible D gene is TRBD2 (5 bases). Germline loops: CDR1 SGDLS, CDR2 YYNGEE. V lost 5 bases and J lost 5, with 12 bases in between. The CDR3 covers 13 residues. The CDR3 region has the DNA TGTGCCAGCAGGGACGAGGGCAGAGATACGCAGTATTTT. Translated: CASRDEGRDTQYF.

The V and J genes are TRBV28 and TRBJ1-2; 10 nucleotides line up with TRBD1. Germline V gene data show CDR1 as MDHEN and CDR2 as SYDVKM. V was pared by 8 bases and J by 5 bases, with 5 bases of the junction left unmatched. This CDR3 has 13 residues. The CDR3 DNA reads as TGTGCCAGCGGCGGGGACAGGGGTTATGGCTACACCTTC. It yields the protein CASGGDRGYGYTF.

CDR3 loop: CAISDVMGGPSEPQHF. The CDR3, as DNA: TGTGCCATCAGTGATGTGATGGGGGGACCCAGTGAGCCCCAGCATTTT. The chain recombines TRBV10-3 with TRBJ1-5; D possibly corresponds to TRBD1 (5 bases). Trimming left V 3 bases short and J 8 bases short, with 20 bases between. The length of the CDR3 is 16 residues. The germline V gene has CDR1 ENHRY and CDR2 SYGVKD.

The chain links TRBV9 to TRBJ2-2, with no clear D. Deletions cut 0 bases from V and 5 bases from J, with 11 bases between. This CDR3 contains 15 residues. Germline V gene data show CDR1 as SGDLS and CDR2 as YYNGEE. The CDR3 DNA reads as TGTGCCAGCAGCGTAGTGGGTGGTGGTACCGGGGAGCTGTTTTTT. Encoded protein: CASSVVGGGTGELFF.

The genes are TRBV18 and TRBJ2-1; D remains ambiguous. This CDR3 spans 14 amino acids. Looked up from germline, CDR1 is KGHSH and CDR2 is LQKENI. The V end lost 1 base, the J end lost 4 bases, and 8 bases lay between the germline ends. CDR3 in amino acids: CASSPLESYNEQFF. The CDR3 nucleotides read TGTGCCAGCTCACCACTAGAGAGTTACAATGAGCAGTTCTTC.